What follows is one T cell receptor (beta chain) and its context. Its antigen is unidentified. This entry comes from a study of OX40 agonist ivuxolimab in advanced cancers. Study information: Participants averaged 60 years of age (range roughly 23 to 85) and were around 83% male.

TCRdb's copy holds only in-frame clones and misses some; the assay was immunoSEQ multiplex PCR. The table shows about 75,000 clones, with approximately 81% occurring only once. Study-level points and caveats: Near-lowest levels of clonal expansion characterized partial responders at 0.1-3.0 mg/kg.

This material consisted of CD4+ or CD8+ T cells sorted from blood, taken in a trial of the OX40 agonist ivuxolimab. The sequence was collected from an adult with an advanced solid tumor such as melanoma, head and neck, liver or kidney cancer.

The chain's CDR3 is CASSGQGRNEQFF. The CDR3 nucleotides read TGTGCCAGCAGTGGGCAGGGGCGTAATGAGCAGTTCTTC. This chain links TRBV2 with TRBJ2-1, with D perhaps matching TRBD1 (6 bases). The germline CDR1 and CDR2 sequences are SNHLY and FYNNEI. The CDR3 runs to 13 residues. Trimming stripped 4 bases from V and 7 bases from J, with 11 bases between. The whole variable domain, filled in from reference TRBV2 and TRBJ2-1, reads EPEVTQTPSHQVTQMGQEVILRCVPISNHLYFYWYRQILGQKVEFLVSFYNNEISEKSEIFDDQFSVERPDGSNFTLKIRSTKLEDSAMYFCASSGQGRNEQFFGPGTRLTVL.